Listed below are T cell receptor beta chains from one sample, sequenced in a study of read filtering for tumor transcriptome and immune sequencing. From the reads, TCRdb called clonotypes with MiXCR, one entry per CDR3 protein. The table lists 35,000 to 50,000 distinct CDR3 sequences, around 21% of them singletons. Sequencing was performed on a population of CD138-negative cells sorted from bone marrow. The receptor set was obtained from a donor at least 40 years old with multiple myeloma. The CDR3 runs from the conserved cysteine through the conserved F or W. Part of the rows lack a size; the others show once, few, many or a class for expanded clones.

J gene: TRBJ2-5
clone size: .
V gene: TRBV5-6
CDR3 protein: CASSLIVAVDMQETQYF

J gene: TRBJ1-4
clone size: .
V gene: TRBV9
CDR3 protein: CASSVNSWSEKLLF

J gene: TRBJ2-1
clone size: many
V gene: TRBV20-1
CDR3 protein: CSANGLAGLSNEQFF

J gene: TRBJ2-7
clone size: .
V gene: TRBV2
CDR3 protein: CASSESDGVSYEQYF

J gene: TRBJ1-1
clone size: .
V gene: TRBV12-3/TRBV12-4
CDR3 protein: CASSLSSLNTEAFF

J gene: TRBJ2-1
clone size: .
V gene: TRBV7-9
CDR3 protein: CASSYGTSGRYEQFF

J gene: TRBJ1-5
clone size: many
V gene: TRBV11-1
CDR3 protein: CASSLLGLNQPQHF

J gene: TRBJ2-1
clone size: many
V gene: TRBV7-9
CDR3 protein: CASSFRAGLYYNEQFF

J gene: TRBJ2-2
clone size: many
V gene: TRBV3-1
CDR3 protein: CASSPGLAGASTGELFF

J gene: TRBJ1-5
clone size: many
V gene: TRBV11-3
CDR3 protein: CASSFRWTGGNQPQHF

J gene: TRBJ2-2
clone size: many
V gene: TRBV7-2
CDR3 protein: CASSPYGGNTGELFF

J gene: TRBJ2-5
clone size: .
V gene: TRBV28
CDR3 protein: CASSFQQGGPETQYF

J gene: TRBJ2-2
clone size: .
V gene: TRBV7-2
CDR3 protein: CASSLADGTGELFF

J gene: TRBJ2-1
clone size: few
V gene: TRBV2
CDR3 protein: CASSEVEGYEQFF

J gene: TRBJ2-3
clone size: .
V gene: TRBV19
CDR3 protein: CASNRGLAGGLATDTQYF

J gene: TRBJ2-5
clone size: few
V gene: TRBV28
CDR3 protein: CASGSLLAGAGETQYF

J gene: TRBJ1-4
clone size: many
V gene: TRBV20-1
CDR3 protein: CSARLTGYSGKLFF

J gene: TRBJ2-3
clone size: .
V gene: TRBV6-1
CDR3 protein: CASSDWGTYTDTQYF

J gene: TRBJ2-7
clone size: few
V gene: TRBV7-9
CDR3 protein: CASISAQGHEQYF

J gene: TRBJ2-1
clone size: .
V gene: TRBV19
CDR3 protein: CASSIRLAGVNEQFF

J gene: TRBJ2-2
clone size: many
V gene: TRBV15
CDR3 protein: CATSRPPAGGELFF

J gene: TRBJ1-2
clone size: few
V gene: TRBV30
CDR3 protein: CAWSPGFGEGYGYTF

J gene: TRBJ2-1
clone size: many
V gene: TRBV9
CDR3 protein: CASSLGLASYNEQFF

J gene: TRBJ1-1
clone size: many
V gene: TRBV7-9
CDR3 protein: CASSLQGYDNEAFF

J gene: TRBJ2-1
clone size: many
V gene: TRBV7-9
CDR3 protein: CASSFRRGLAGGEQFF

J gene: TRBJ2-2
clone size: few
V gene: TRBV28
CDR3 protein: CASRGGDNSNTGELFF

J gene: TRBJ2-7
clone size: many
V gene: TRBV20-1
CDR3 protein: CSADVGTKTTSYEQYF

J gene: TRBJ2-3
clone size: many
V gene: TRBV24-1
CDR3 protein: CATSDLPSGDTQYF

J gene: TRBJ2-7
clone size: many
V gene: TRBV7-2
CDR3 protein: CASSRSGRTYEQYF

J gene: TRBJ1-6
clone size: many
V gene: TRBV20-1
CDR3 protein: CSAVPEGPNSPLHF

J gene: TRBJ1-1
clone size: large
V gene: TRBV7-8
CDR3 protein: CASSLALDFEAFF

J gene: TRBJ1-1
clone size: many
V gene: TRBV29-1
CDR3 protein: CSVEASRVNTEAFF

J gene: TRBJ1-1
clone size: many
V gene: TRBV19
CDR3 protein: CASSTGGDPNTEAFF

J gene: TRBJ2-2
clone size: many
V gene: TRBV29-1
CDR3 protein: CSVEGLAGGPGHGELFF

J gene: TRBJ2-1
clone size: many
V gene: TRBV7-2
CDR3 protein: CASSGEGSGRSGNEQFF

J gene: TRBJ1-1
clone size: .
V gene: TRBV25-1
CDR3 protein: CASSALDRGVEAFF

J gene: TRBJ2-3
clone size: .
V gene: TRBV24-1
CDR3 protein: CATSDWGRGNTDTQYF

J gene: TRBJ2-1
clone size: many
V gene: TRBV2
CDR3 protein: CASSAPGTLYNEQFF

J gene: TRBJ2-2
clone size: many
V gene: TRBV29-1
CDR3 protein: CSVEARELAHTGELFF

J gene: TRBJ2-1
clone size: many
V gene: TRBV7-2
CDR3 protein: CASSPYRGPYNEQFF

J gene: TRBJ2-7
clone size: many
V gene: TRBV19
CDR3 protein: CASSAGGPYEQYF

J gene: TRBJ2-5
clone size: many
V gene: TRBV6-5
CDR3 protein: CASSYSREFQETQYF

J gene: TRBJ2-1
clone size: many
V gene: TRBV2
CDR3 protein: CASSEWASGPYNEQLF

J gene: TRBJ1-1
clone size: many
V gene: TRBV20-1
CDR3 protein: CSAPTTRTLNTEAFF

J gene: TRBJ2-7
clone size: many
V gene: TRBV29-1
CDR3 protein: CSVVGQGTEQYF

J gene: TRBJ2-2
clone size: .
V gene: TRBV5-1
CDR3 protein: CASRSLLAGRPGELFF

J gene: TRBJ2-1
clone size: few
V gene: TRBV20-1
CDR3 protein: CSARDPTGGNEQFF

J gene: TRBJ2-5
clone size: .
V gene: TRBV19
CDR3 protein: CASTQGPQETQYF

J gene: TRBJ2-5
clone size: .
V gene: TRBV29-1
CDR3 protein: CSVEGDSETQYF

J gene: TRBJ2-2
clone size: many
V gene: TRBV18
CDR3 protein: CASSLGTGNTGELFF

J gene: TRBJ2-7
clone size: .
V gene: TRBV18
CDR3 protein: CASSPSGSYGQYF

J gene: TRBJ2-4
clone size: .
V gene: TRBV28
CDR3 protein: CASSYHRDRNIQYF

J gene: TRBJ1-1
clone size: few
V gene: TRBV19
CDR3 protein: CASKLGLTMDTEAFF